The 12 T cell receptor beta chains in this list originate from one sample, sequenced in a study of blood T cell repertoires in COVID-19 (dated by TCRdb to 2018 to 2020). Library method: the immunoSEQ multiplex PCR assay. Imported from immuneACCESS, the table was reduced by TCRdb to in-frame sequences with V and J called. These copies leave out some clones; in studies compared against another copy, an unresolved V gene accounts for under half, and the cause of the remainder is not known. This sample gives over 150,000 clones in total; approximately 86% of them show up just once. The ten largest clones take up roughly 0.58% of the sample. Material for sequencing was peripheral blood. These receptors originate from a man aged 60 to 69 with COVID-19, enrolled during active disease.

V usage is TRBV12-3 or TRBV12-4 and J usage is TRBJ1-1; tentative D call: TRBD1 (5 bases). The CDR3 sequence is 12 residues long. V was clipped by 5 bases and J by 5 bases, with 9 bases between them. The CDR3 loop reads CASSRQGTEAFF. CDR3 in DNA: TGTGCCAGCAGTCGCCAGGGTACTGAAGCTTTCTTT.

CDR3 sequence reads: CASSVGQGELYGYTF. The DNA of the CDR3 is TGTGCCAGCAGCGTCGGACAGGGAGAATTGTATGGCTACACCTTC. The V and J genes are TRBV5-4 and TRBJ1-2, with TRBD1 matching over 8 bases. Germline lookup yields CDR1 SGHNT and CDR2 YYREEE (reference sequence). The CDR3 loop spans 15 amino acids. After removal of 4 bases from V and 5 bases from J, the junction contained 10 bases not matched to a gene. The entire variable domain, with the rest obtained from reference TRBV5-4 and TRBJ1-2, is as follows: ETGVTQSPTHLIKTRGQQVTLRCSSQSGHNTVSWYQQALGQGPQFIFQYYREEENGRGNFPPRFSGLQFPNYSSELNVNALELDDSALYLCASSVGQGELYGYTFGSGTRLTVV.

The V and J genes are TRBV6-5 and TRBJ2-3; TRBD1 aligns across 9 bases. Germline loops: CDR1 MNHEY, CDR2 SVGAGI. V shed 5 bases and J 4 bases; nucleotides not matched to a gene: 7. The CDR3 contains 15 residues. The CDR3 region is CASSPRGQGSDTQYF. CDR3 bases: TGTGCCAGCAGTCCGAGGGGACAGGGATCAGATACGCAGTATTTT.

The CDR3 nucleotides read TGTGCCAGCGGGGTGCAGGGTTTGAACACCGGGGAGCTGTTTTTT. This encodes CASGVQGLNTGELFF. V usage is TRBV6-5 and J usage is TRBJ2-2; D is possibly TRBD1 (5 bases). CDR1 and CDR2 (germline): MNHEY, SVGAGI. Trimming cost V 8 bases and J 1 base, with 14 bases left between them. This CDR3 contains 15 residues.

This chain uses TRBV5-1 with TRBJ2-6; D is unclear. The ends were cut back, 0 bases at V and 1 base at J, with 5 bases in the middle. This CDR3 comprises 15 residues. Germline CDR1 and CDR2: SGHRS and YFSETQ. As DNA, the CDR3 is TGCGCCAGCAGCTTGGAACAGTCTGGGGCCAACGTCCTGACTTTC. Its translation: CASSLEQSGANVLTF.

V gene TRBV3-1 (or the pseudogene TRBV3-2) combines with J gene TRBJ2-2; a possible D gene is TRBD2 (6 bases). Germline V lookup: CDR1 LGHDT, CDR2 YNNKEL (reference sequence). Deletions cut 4 bases from V and 3 bases from J, with 15 bases between. The length of the CDR3 is 16 residues. This CDR3 is CASSPALAGYTGELFF. CDR3 coding DNA: TGTGCCAGCAGCCCAGCCTTGGCGGGGTACACCGGGGAGCTGTTTTTT.

The rearrangement uses TRBV3-1 (or the pseudogene TRBV3-2) and TRBJ2-5, with 12 bases matching TRBD1. The CDR3 sequence is 17 residues long. Per germline, CDR1 LGHDT and CDR2 YNNKEL (reference sequence). V was clipped by 2 bases and J by 3 bases; unmatched bases: 7. This CDR3 is CASSQCSGTGGKETQYF. The CDR3 nucleotides read TGTGCCAGCAGCCAATGTTCCGGGACAGGGGGCAAAGAGACCCAGTACTTC.

The V and J genes are TRBV28 and TRBJ1-2, with a possible D match to TRBD1 (6 bases). The CDR3 consists of 15 residues. From germline, CDR1 is MDHEN and CDR2 SYDVKM. The V gene lost 5 bases and the J gene lost 5 bases, with 18 bases spanning the gap. In nucleotides, the CDR3 is TGTGCCAGCAGTATACCAACAGGGACCCGGTATGGCTACACCTTC. Its protein is CASSIPTGTRYGYTF.

The CDR3 region is CASSRIAGINEQFF. The DNA for the CDR3 is TGTGCCAGCAGTCGCATTGCGGGGATCAATGAGCAGTTCTTC. The chain employs TRBV6-5 and TRBJ2-1; possible D gene TRBD2, 6 bases. Germline CDR1 is MNHEY and CDR2 is SVGAGI. This CDR3 is 14 amino acids long. V shed 5 bases and J shed 6 bases, with 14 bases lying between them.

The V call is TRBV11-3, the J call TRBJ2-1, with D maybe TRBD1 (5 bases). Germline lookup yields CDR1 SGHNT and CDR2 YENEEA. The V end lost 5 bases, the J end lost 5 bases, and 19 bases lay between the germline ends. The CDR3 is 16 amino acids. The CDR3 is CASSKAGSGSHNEQFF. CDR3 in DNA: TGTGCCAGCAGCAAAGCAGGTTCAGGGTCCCACAATGAGCAGTTCTTC.

The chain combines TRBV18 with TRBJ2-7; 8 nucleotides match TRBD2. The CDR3 covers 16 residues. CDR1 and CDR2 from the germline V gene are KGHSH and LQKENI. The J segment lost 0 bases and the V segment lost 3 bases, leaving 7 bases of the junction unmatched. The CDR3 spells CASSPLMREDSYEQYF. In nucleotides, the CDR3 is TGTGCCAGCTCACCCCTGATGCGGGAGGACTCCTACGAGCAGTACTTC. The full variable domain, completed using reference TRBV18 and TRBJ2-7, is NAGVMQNPRHLVRRRGQEARLRCSPMKGHSHVYWYRQLPEEGLKFMVYLQKENIIDESGMPKERFSAEFPKEGPSILRIQQVVRGDSAAYFCASSPLMREDSYEQYFGPGTRLTVT.

The CDR3 here is CASSGQRGETQYF. The DNA for the CDR3 is TGTGCCAGTAGCGGACAAAGGGGGGAGACCCAGTACTTC. V is TRBV19 and J is TRBJ2-5; D possibly corresponds to TRBD1 (6 bases). The CDR3 covers 13 residues. Deletions cut 6 bases from V and 5 bases from J, with 13 bases between. The germline V gene has CDR1 LNHDA and CDR2 SQIVND (reference sequence).